Only one count was recorded for the clone carrying this T cell receptor (beta chain). No antigen is known for it. The record originates from a study of T cell responses to AZD1222 COVID-19 vaccine. The study's findings and limits: Researchers report vaccine-associated CD4 TCRs spanning spike, with dominance at 160-218 and 743-854.

Profiling relied on immunoSEQ multiplex PCR, and the TCRdb table lists in-frame clones only, not all of them. The sample yields about 160,000 clones, roughly 94% seen once. The CDR3 runs to 13 residues. CDR1 and CDR2 (germline): MNHEY, SVGAGI. The junction had 6 bases not matched to a gene; V was cut back by 5 bases and J by 8 bases. The sample here was peripheral blood, taken 28 days after the second AZD1222 dose. The chain employs TRBV6-5 and TRBJ1-2; 9 positions agree with TRBD1. The origin of this receptor is an adult who received the AZD1222 COVID-19 vaccine. CDR3 loop: CASSPRDREGYTF. In DNA form, the CDR3 reads TGTGCCAGCAGTCCCCGGGACAGGGAAGGCTACACCTTC.